This entry lists 18 T cell receptor beta chains sequenced from one sample in a study of PD-1 blockade in mismatch repair-deficient tumors. Here immunoSEQ multiplex PCR was the method, and the copy in TCRdb shows in-frame clones only, minus some. The sample shows 25,000 to 30,000 clones, less than 85% of them seen only once. Source: PBMCs, taken before pembrolizumab treatment. All receptors come from an adult with mismatch repair-deficient cancer.

The V call is TRBV5-8, the J call TRBJ2-2, with D maybe TRBD1 (7 bases). V lost 4 bases, J lost 5 bases, and 15 bases lay in between. This CDR3 is built from 15 residues. The germline gives CDR1 SGHTS, CDR2 YDEGEE. CDR3 sequence reads: CASSHYRGGTGELFF. In DNA form, the CDR3 reads TGTGCCAGCAGCCACTACAGGGGAGGAACCGGGGAGCTGTTTTTT.

The chain links TRBV28 to TRBJ2-1, with TRBD1 identical over 9 bases. The CDR3 spans 16 residues. Germline-derived CDR1 and CDR2 are MDHEN and SYDVKM. After removal of 3 bases from V and 6 bases from J, the junction contained 9 bases not matched to a gene. DNA of the CDR3: TGTGCCAGCAGTTTGCTGGGACAGGGAGTTCCCAATGAGCAGTTCTTC. Translated: CASSLLGQGVPNEQFF.

The rearrangement links TRBV2 to TRBJ1-1; perhaps TRBD1 as D (5 bases). This CDR3 contains 13 residues. The V end was cut by 6 bases, the J end by 4 bases, with 12 bases between. Per the germline V gene, CDR1 is SNHLY and CDR2 is FYNNEI. The DNA of the CDR3 is TGTGCCAGCAGGATGCAGGGATCCACTGAAGCTTTCTTT. As protein: CASRMQGSTEAFF.

This clone has only a few counts. This chain links TRBV7-8 with TRBJ2-7, with D maybe TRBD2 (6 bases). CDR3 length: 15 residues. Trimming took off 5 bases at V and 2 bases at J, with 16 bases between the two ends. Germline assignment: CDR1 SGHVS and CDR2 FQNEAQ. Here the CDR3 DNA reads TGTGCCAGCAGCCCAGACCCCGGCGGGACCTACGAGCAGTACTTC. Protein: CASSPDPGGTYEQYF.

V and J are TRBV18 and TRBJ2-3, with D perhaps matching TRBD1 (5 bases). The CDR3 has 14 residues. Germline lookup yields CDR1 KGHSH and CDR2 LQKENI. Deletions cut 5 bases from V and 6 bases from J, with 15 bases between. This CDR3 is CASSMGQVGDTQYF. Written as DNA, the CDR3 is TGTGCCAGCTCAATGGGGCAAGTGGGGGATACGCAGTATTTT.

The rearrangement joins TRBV19 to TRBJ1-3, with TRBD1 matching over 12 bases. The germline V gene has CDR1 LNHDA and CDR2 SQIVND (reference sequence). J gave up 0 bases and V 3 bases, and 18 bases lay outside the gene matches. The CDR3 is 22 residues long. CDR3 nucleotide sequence: TGTGCCAGTAGTATTCACGGGTGGTCCGGGACAGGGGGCCGTGGCTCTGGAAACACCATATATTTT. Amino acids: CASSIHGWSGTGGRGSGNTIYF.

This sequence joins TRBV28 and TRBJ1-1; the D is unclear. Per germline, CDR1 MDHEN and CDR2 SYDVKM. This CDR3 contains 16 residues. Trimming removed 5 bases from V and 4 bases from J, with 20 bases in between. The CDR3 sequence: CASSPVSTRLATEAFF. The CDR3 nucleotides read TGTGCCAGCAGTCCCGTCTCCACCAGGTTGGCCACTGAAGCTTTCTTT.

The chain couples TRBV28 to TRBJ1-5, with TRBD1 matching 9 bases. Germline values: CDR1 MDHEN, CDR2 SYDVKM. The CDR3 totals 16 residues. J gave up 6 bases and V 6 bases, and 12 bases lay outside the gene matches. CDR3 residues: CASRGAGTGHTQPQHF. CDR3 bases: TGTGCCAGCAGAGGGGCCGGGACAGGGCACACTCAGCCCCAGCATTTT.

This clone was seen just once. The J gene is TRBJ2-3, the V gene TRBV4-1, with TRBD1 identical over 8 bases. This CDR3 spans 15 amino acids. The germline gives CDR1 MGHRA, CDR2 YSYEKL. V trimming: 4 bases; J trimming: 4 bases; junction bases outside the gene matches: 7. CDR3 sequence reads: CASSPGQAESDTQYF. CDR3 coding DNA: TGCGCCAGCAGCCCGGGACAGGCGGAGTCAGATACGCAGTATTTT.

This clone was detected a few times. The chain couples TRBV7-2 to TRBJ2-7; the match to TRBD1 covers 7 bases. Germline CDR1 is SGHTA and CDR2 is FQGNSA. After removal of 2 bases from V and 4 bases from J, the junction contained 5 bases not matched to a gene. The CDR3 consists of 14 residues. DNA for the CDR3: TGTGCCAGCAGCTTATTATTCAGGGGGTACGAGCAGTACTTC. Protein sequence: CASSLLFRGYEQYF.

The chain uses TRBV28 and TRBJ2-1; 7 bases fit TRBD2. Germline CDR1 reads MDHEN; CDR2 reads SYDVKM. The CDR3 has 14 amino acids. Unmatched junction bases numbered 7, after V lost 7 bases and J lost 4 bases. In DNA, the CDR3 is TGTGCCAGCATGAGGACTAGGACATACAATGAGCAGTTCTTC. Translation gives CASMRTRTYNEQFF. Complete variable domain (other parts from reference TRBV28 and TRBJ2-1): DVKVTQSSRYLVKRTGEKVFLECVQDMDHENMFWYRQDPGLGLRLIYFSYDVKMKEKGDIPEGYSVSREKKERFSLILESASTNQTSMYLCASMRTRTYNEQFFGPGTRLTVL.

This clone was observed once. The chain uses TRBV11-2 and TRBJ1-2, with 10 bases aligning to TRBD1. The V segment lost 2 bases and the J segment 2 bases; nucleotides outside the gene matches: 8. Per germline, CDR1 SGHAT and CDR2 FQNNGV. The CDR3 consists of 17 residues. The CDR3 protein is CASSLMSGTGENYGYTF. Here the CDR3 DNA reads TGTGCCAGCAGCTTAATGAGTGGGACAGGGGAAAACTATGGCTACACCTTC.

The V gene is TRBV30, the J gene TRBJ2-1, with TRBD2 matching over 7 bases. Germline V gene sequence: CDR1 GTSNPN, CDR2 SVGIG (reference sequence). Germline trimming cut 4 bases from V and 0 bases from J; bases unmatched to any gene: 12. The CDR3 covers 17 residues. The chain's CDR3 is CAWNSGGTASSYNEQFF. The CDR3 nucleotides are TGTGCCTGGAATTCGGGAGGCACCGCAAGCTCCTACAATGAGCAGTTCTTC.

In this sample, this clone turned up a few times. The chain recombines TRBV4-1 with TRBJ2-7, with 9 bases matching TRBD2. The CDR3 extends over 16 amino acids. Per the germline V gene, CDR1 is MGHRA and CDR2 is YSYEKL. Losses at the gene ends were 3 bases for V and 7 bases for J; bases not matched to a gene: 13. The CDR3 is CASSQTRLAAEGEQYF. CDR3 nucleotide sequence: TGCGCCAGCAGCCAGACCCGACTAGCGGCTGAGGGGGAGCAGTACTTC.

This chain joins TRBV5-4 and TRBJ2-7; D is undetermined. V was shortened by 4 bases and J by 2 bases, with 13 bases between the two germline ends. This CDR3 has 14 residues. In germline, CDR1 is SGHNT, CDR2 YYREEE (reference sequence). CDR3 DNA sequence: TGTGCCAGCAGCCATGGCGGCTCCCCCTACGAGCAGTACTTC. Translating gives CASSHGGSPYEQYF.

The sample holds one count of this clone. In DNA, the CDR3 is TGTGCCAGCAGCTTAACGGGGGTTGGGCAGTTCTTC. It codes for CASSLTGVGQFF. The V and J genes are TRBV7-9 and TRBJ2-1; weak D call: TRBD2 (6 bases). The length of the CDR3 is 12 residues. Trimming shortened V by 2 bases and J by 12 bases, and 11 bases separated the two germline ends. Per germline, CDR1 SEHNR and CDR2 FQNEAQ (reference sequence).

With respect to this clone: It is likely a read error, because the conserved phenylalanine at the end of the CDR3 is missing. The chain carries TRBV10-3 and TRBJ2-7, with 8 bases identical to TRBD1. The CDR3 is 14 residues long. The V gene end was trimmed by 4 bases and the J gene end by 6 bases; junction bases not matched to a gene: 8. Germline loops: CDR1 ENHRY, CDR2 SYGVKD. The CDR3 protein is CAISVPTGVGEQYL. In nucleotides, the CDR3 is TGTGCCATCAGTGTTCCGACAGGGGTAGGCGAGCAGTACCTC.

The genes are TRBV29-1 and TRBJ2-2; 16 bases line up with TRBD2. Trimming cost V 7 bases and J 6 bases; bases outside gene matches: 5. This CDR3 region has 15 residues. The germline gives CDR1 SQVTM, CDR2 ANQGSEA. As DNA, the CDR3 is TGCAGCGGGGGGACTAGCGGGAGGGTCTCCGGGGAGCTGTTTTTT. Amino acids: CSGGTSGRVSGELFF.